One and the same sample provided the 11 T cell receptor beta chains below, sequenced in a study of blood T cell repertoires in COVID-19. Method: immunoSEQ multiplex PCR; TCRdb's copy keeps in-frame clones and lacks some. The sample carries roughly 74,000 clones, approximately 86% recorded once. The sample comprised peripheral blood. Source of these receptors: an elderly woman with active or convalescent COVID-19.

The chain couples TRBV5-8 to TRBJ1-4; tentative D call: TRBD1 (5 bases). There are 15 residues in the CDR3. Germline CDR1 is SGHTS and CDR2 is YDEGEE. V dropped 2 bases and J dropped 0 bases, with 8 bases sitting between them. The CDR3 DNA follows: TGTGCCAGCAGCTTCGACAGAGCAACTAATGAAAAACTGTTTTTT. Translating gives CASSFDRATNEKLFF.

The J gene is TRBJ2-1, the V gene TRBV10-3; TRBD2 might be the D (7 bases). This CDR3 comprises 14 residues. Trimming left V 10 bases short and J 3 bases short, with 16 bases between. Germline CDR1 ENHRY, CDR2 SYGVKD. The CDR3: CATRGGALYNEQFF. The DNA of the CDR3 is TGTGCCACAAGGGGGGGAGCGCTCTACAATGAGCAGTTCTTC.

In this sample, this clone turned up once. The CDR3 DNA sequence: TGTGCCAGCAGCTTTGGCGGGACAAGGACTAGAGCTTTCTTT. Its protein is CASSFGGTRTRAFF. The chain uses TRBV5-6 and TRBJ1-1, with D maybe TRBD1 (6 bases). V shed 2 bases and J shed 10 bases, with 18 bases lying between them. Germline V gives CDR1 SGHDT, CDR2 YYEEEE. The CDR3 covers 14 residues. Full variable domain (outside the CDR3, taken from reference TRBV5-6 and TRBJ1-1): DAGVTQSPTHLIKTRGQQVTLRCSPKSGHDTVSWYQQALGQGPQFIFQYYEEEERQRGNFPDRFSGHQFPNYSSELNVNALLLGDSALYLCASSFGGTRTRAFFGQGTRLTVV.

A single count supports this clone. The V gene is TRBV7-9, the J gene TRBJ2-7, with a possible D match to TRBD2 (5 bases). The CDR3 has 17 amino acids. From germline, CDR1 is SEHNR and CDR2 FQNEAQ (reference sequence). The V end was cut by 2 bases, the J end by 6 bases, with 23 bases between. The DNA for the CDR3 is TGTGCCAGCAGCTTACGGTCCGCGGGCGTCATGCTGGGCGAGCAGTACTTC. Translated: CASSLRSAGVMLGEQYF. The complete variable domain, with remaining parts taken from reference TRBV7-9 and TRBJ2-7, reads DTGVSQNPRHKITKRGQNVTFRCDPISEHNRLYWYRQTLGQGPEFLTYFQNEAQLEKSRLLSDRFSAERPKGSFSTLEIQRTEQGDSAMYLCASSLRSAGVMLGEQYFGPGTRLTVT.

This clone has a single count. The chain has TRBV9 and TRBJ2-1; 7 bases map to TRBD1. The CDR3 consists of 15 residues. V trimming: 4 bases; J trimming: 0 bases; junction bases outside the gene matches: 4. Germline CDR1 is SGDLS and CDR2 is YYNGEE. CDR3 residues: CASSPRDSSYNEQFF. The CDR3 DNA reads as TGTGCCAGCAGCCCCCGGGACAGCTCCTACAATGAGCAGTTCTTC.

This chain uses TRBV4-2 with TRBJ2-5, with TRBD2 as a possible D gene (5 bases). CDR3 length equals 14 residues. The ends were cut back, 7 bases at V and 5 bases at J, with 17 bases in the middle. CDR1 and CDR2 from the germline V gene are LGHNA and YNFKEQ. CDR3 bases: TGTGCCAGCAACAAAGACGGGAACGGGGAGACCCAGTACTTC. As protein: CASNKDGNGETQYF.

The CDR3 loop is CASSLGIAGVDEQFF. The CDR3 coding sequence is TGTGCCAGCAGCTTAGGGATAGCGGGAGTCGATGAGCAGTTCTTC. The chain is built from TRBV11-3 and TRBJ2-1; 9 bases are shared with TRBD2. The junction had 6 bases not matched to a gene; V was cut back by 1 base and J by 8 bases. The V gene's germline CDR1 is SGHNT and CDR2 YENEEA. The CDR3 consists of 15 residues.

The rearrangement uses TRBV5-4 and TRBJ2-2, with 9 bases identical to TRBD2. The ends lost 0 bases at V and 1 base at J; junction bases unmatched: 7. There are 18 residues in the CDR3. The germline gives CDR1 SGHNT, CDR2 YYREEE (reference sequence). The CDR3 bases are TGTGCCAGCAGCTTGGCGGCGGGAGGGCTGCTGAACACCGGGGAGCTGTTTTTT. Translation: CASSLAAGGLLNTGELFF.

This chain uses TRBV9 with TRBJ1-1, with TRBD1 matching 7 bases. The CDR3 extends over 15 amino acids. J lost 1 base, V lost 4 bases, and 7 bases had no gene match. Germline values: CDR1 SGDLS, CDR2 YYNGEE. DNA of the CDR3: TGTGCCAGCAGCCCCACGGACAGGTGGAACACTGAAGCTTTCTTT. It encodes CASSPTDRWNTEAFF.

The J gene is TRBJ2-2, the V gene TRBV18; D unresolved. The germline V gene encodes CDR1 KGHSH and CDR2 LQKENI. The V end was cut by 0 bases, the J end by 5 bases, with 4 bases between. This CDR3 has 13 residues. CDR3 in DNA: TGTGCCAGCTCACCACCGGAGACCGGGGAGCTGTTTTTT. Protein sequence: CASSPPETGELFF.

The chain carries TRBV3-1 (or the pseudogene TRBV3-2) and TRBJ1-6; D possibly corresponds to TRBD1 (5 bases). The CDR3 runs to 15 residues. CDR1 and CDR2 from the germline V gene are LGHDT and YNNKEL (reference sequence). The germline V and J ends were trimmed by 1 base and 7 bases, with 11 bases remaining between them. DNA for the CDR3: TGTGCCAGCAGCCAAGTATCACAGGTCAATTCACCCCTCCACTTT. Its protein product is CASSQVSQVNSPLHF.